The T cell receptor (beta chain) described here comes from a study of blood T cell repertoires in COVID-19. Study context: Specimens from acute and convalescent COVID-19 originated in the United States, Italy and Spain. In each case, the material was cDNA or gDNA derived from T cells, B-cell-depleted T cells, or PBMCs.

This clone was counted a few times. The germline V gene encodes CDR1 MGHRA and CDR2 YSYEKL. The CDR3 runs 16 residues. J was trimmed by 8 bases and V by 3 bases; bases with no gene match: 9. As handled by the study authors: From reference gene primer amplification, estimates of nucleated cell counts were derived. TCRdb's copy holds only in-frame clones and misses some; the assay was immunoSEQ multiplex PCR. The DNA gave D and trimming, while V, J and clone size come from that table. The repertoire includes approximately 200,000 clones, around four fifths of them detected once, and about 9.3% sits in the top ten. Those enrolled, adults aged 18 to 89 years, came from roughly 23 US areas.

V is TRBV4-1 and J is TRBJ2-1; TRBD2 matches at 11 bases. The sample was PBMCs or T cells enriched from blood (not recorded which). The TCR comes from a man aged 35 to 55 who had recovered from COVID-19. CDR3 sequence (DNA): TGCGCCAGCAGCCAGAACCCTAGCGGGGGGATGTATGAGCAGTTCTTC. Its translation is CASSQNPSGGMYEQFF.